The 28 T cell receptor beta chains presented below share a single source sample, sequenced in a study of cytomegalovirus exposure and HLA in healthy donors. Primers: 60 Vbeta forward and 13 Jbeta reverse. The table came from immunoSEQ multiplex PCR; TCRdb's copy has only in-frame clones and leaves some out. The sample comprises tens of thousands of clones, around four fifths of which are singletons, and around 3.2% rests with the top ten. Material: PBMCs. The receptor source for this set is a man aged 50-59 years in good health and CMV-seropositive.

The genes are TRBV11-2 and TRBJ2-5; 13 nucleotides line up with TRBD2. CDR3 length: 14 residues. Germline lookup yields CDR1 SGHAT and CDR2 FQNNGV. V gave up 6 bases and J gave up 2 bases; unmatched junction bases: 0. The CDR3 spells CASRTSGRQETQYF. The CDR3, as DNA: TGTGCCAGCAGGACTAGCGGGAGGCAAGAGACCCAGTACTTC. Full variable domain (missing parts from reference TRBV11-2 and TRBJ2-5): EAGVAQSPRYKIIEKRQSVAFWCNPISGHATLYWYQQILGQGPKLLIQFQNNGVVDDSQLPKDRFSAERLKGVDSTLKIQPAKLEDSAVYLCASRTSGRQETQYFGPGTRLLVL.

The CDR3 loop is CASSQDVNTQYF. CDR3 sequence (DNA): TGCGCCAGCAGCCAAGACGTTAATACGCAGTATTTT. This chain connects TRBV4-1 to TRBJ2-3, with no clear D. The germline V and J ends were trimmed by 0 bases and 7 bases, with 5 bases remaining between them. This CDR3 has 12 residues. Germline V CDR1 and CDR2: MGHRA, YSYEKL.

This chain joins TRBV5-1 and TRBJ2-7; 8 bases match TRBD2. J lost 0 bases, V lost 2 bases, and 7 bases had no gene match. Germline CDR1 SGHRS, CDR2 YFSETQ. The length of the CDR3 is 16 residues. The CDR3 loop is CASSFGAGGDSYEQYF. The CDR3 DNA follows: TGCGCCAGCAGCTTTGGCGCGGGAGGCGACTCCTACGAGCAGTACTTC.

This clone turned up a few times. The chain uses TRBV10-3 and TRBJ2-1; 10 bases are a match to TRBD2. After removal of 2 bases from V and 8 bases from J, the junction contained 9 bases not matched to a gene. The V gene's germline CDR1 is ENHRY and CDR2 SYGVKD. CDR3 length equals 16 residues. In DNA, the CDR3 is TGTGCCATCAGTGAGCGGCTAGCGGGAGTCCTTGATGAGCAGTTCTTC. This translates into CAISERLAGVLDEQFF.

The chain joins TRBV29-1 to TRBJ1-1, with D maybe TRBD1 (6 bases). CDR3 length equals 11 residues. Germline loops: CDR1 SQVTM, CDR2 ANQGSEA. V was pared by 7 bases and J by 5 bases, with 11 bases between. CDR3 loop: CSGHRVTEAFF. The CDR3 bases are TGCAGCGGACACAGGGTAACTGAAGCTTTCTTT.

With regard to this clone: The junction departs from germline at one end; a sequencing error may be responsible. The CDR3 sequence: CSVEGTVSGNTIYF. The CDR3 coding sequence is TGCAGCGTAGAAGGGACAGTGAGTGGAAACACCATATATTTT. This chain connects TRBV29-1 to TRBJ1-3; 7 bases fit TRBD1. Germline CDR1 SQVTM, CDR2 ANQGSEA. This CDR3 has 14 residues.

The rearrangement uses TRBV9 and TRBJ1-1, with unresolved D. The CDR3 runs 15 residues. From germline, CDR1 is SGDLS and CDR2 YYNGEE. The germline V and J ends were trimmed by 2 bases and 1 base, with 12 bases remaining between them. DNA of the CDR3: TGTGCCAGCAGCGTCAGTGGCAGTTCGAACACTGAAGCTTTCTTT. Amino acids: CASSVSGSSNTEAFF.

This clone came up a few times. This chain links TRBV19 with TRBJ2-1, with D perhaps matching TRBD1 (6 bases). Trimming pared 3 bases from V and 4 bases from J, leaving 13 bases between. The CDR3 extends over 15 amino acids. Germline V gene lookup returns CDR1 LNHDA and CDR2 SQIVND (reference sequence). Here the CDR3 DNA reads TGTGCCAGTAGTATTGTGACAGGACCATACAATGAGCAGTTCTTC. This gives the protein CASSIVTGPYNEQFF.

This clone is a singleton in its sample. Within the sample, other DNA sequences also encode this same CDR3. The V and J genes are TRBV7-9 and TRBJ1-1; the D is unclear. Per germline, CDR1 SEHNR and CDR2 FQNEAQ (reference sequence). The CDR3 has 12 amino acids. Trimming removed 1 base from V and 7 bases from J, with 7 bases in between. The CDR3 nucleotides read TGTGCCAGCAGCTTAGGTTTTAGTGAAGCTTTCTTT. Protein sequence: CASSLGFSEAFF.

This chain joins TRBV27 and TRBJ2-2; D is undetermined. Trimming removed 3 bases at V and 2 bases at J, with 7 bases between. The V gene's germline CDR1 is MNHEY and CDR2 SMNVEV (reference sequence). This CDR3 spans 14 amino acids. The CDR3 DNA sequence: TGTGCCAGCAGTTTTTACTACAACACCGGGGAGCTGTTTTTT. Protein: CASSFYYNTGELFF.

This chain connects TRBV7-2 to TRBJ1-1; possibly TRBD1 for D (5 bases). Germline loops: CDR1 SGHTA, CDR2 FQGNSA. Trimming cost V 7 bases and J 2 bases, with 11 bases left between them. The CDR3 totals 13 residues. CDR3 residues: CASKIQDNTEAFF. In DNA form, the CDR3 reads TGTGCCAGCAAGATACAGGACAACACTGAAGCTTTCTTT.

The CDR3 region has the DNA TGTGCCAGCAGCTCGGACAAGGGTGCCGACGACTATGGCTACACCTTC. It translates to CASSSDKGADDYGYTF. The J gene is TRBJ1-2, the V gene TRBV11-3, with a possible D match to TRBD1 (5 bases). Deletions cut 4 bases from V and 3 bases from J, with 18 bases between. The CDR3 is 16 amino acids. Germline loops: CDR1 SGHNT, CDR2 YENEEA.

J is TRBJ2-7 and V is TRBV21-1; the table names TRBD1, a call not compared with the DNA. TRBV21-1 is a pseudogene locus. The CDR3 contains 11 residues. CDR3 bases: TGTGCCAGCGTGGGACAGGTAAAACAGTACTTC. Amino acids: CASVGQVKQYF.

The chain couples TRBV2 to TRBJ1-5, with 10 bases lining up with TRBD1. After removal of 4 bases from V and 3 bases from J, the junction contained 6 bases not matched to a gene. CDR3 length equals 16 residues. Germline-derived CDR1 and CDR2 are SNHLY and FYNNEI. The CDR3 spells CASSGLGTGDNQPQHF. CDR3 bases: TGTGCCAGCAGTGGCCTCGGGACAGGGGACAATCAGCCCCAGCATTTT.

The V call is TRBV5-1, the J call TRBJ2-3; 7 bases fit TRBD2. Germline lookup yields CDR1 SGHRS and CDR2 YFSETQ. The length of the CDR3 is 14 residues. Losses at the gene ends were 0 bases for V and 5 bases for J; bases not matched to a gene: 3. CDR3 DNA sequence: TGCGCCAGCAGCTTGGAACTAGCGCGAGATACGCAGTATTTT. Residues: CASSLELARDTQYF. Supplemented by reference TRBV5-1 and TRBJ2-3, the full variable domain reads KAGVTQTPRYLIKTRGQQVTLSCSPISGHRSVSWYQQTPGQGLQFLFEYFSETQRNKGNFPGRFSGRQFSNSRSEMNVSTLELGDSALYLCASSLELARDTQYFGPGTRLTVL.

The rearrangement uses TRBV6-1 and TRBJ2-7, with 11 bases fitting TRBD2. The CDR3 is made up of 15 amino acids. V was clipped by 5 bases and J by 6 bases; unmatched bases: 9. Germline V gives CDR1 MNHNS, CDR2 SASEGT. The CDR3 region has the DNA TGTGCCAGCAGTCCACTAGCGGGAGTGCGTAGCGAGCAGTACTTC. Its translation is CASSPLAGVRSEQYF.

The chain has TRBV11-3 and TRBJ2-7; 7 positions match TRBD1. The trim removed 5 bases at V and 0 bases at J, leaving 7 bases unmatched. Germline-derived CDR1 and CDR2 are SGHNT and YENEEA. CDR3 length: 15 residues. CDR3 DNA: TGTGCCAGCAGCCTTAACCGGGACAGCTCCTACGAGCAGTACTTC. Encoded protein: CASSLNRDSSYEQYF.

V is TRBV7-2 and J is TRBJ2-1; D is unclear. The CDR3 length is 14 residues. Trimming removed 3 bases at V and 5 bases at J, with 11 bases between. Germline values: CDR1 SGHTA, CDR2 FQGNSA. The DNA for the CDR3 is TGTGCCAGCAGCTTTAAATACCCTAACAATGAGCAGTTCTTC. Protein product: CASSFKYPNNEQFF.

This sequence joins TRBV19 and TRBJ2-2; tentative D call: TRBD1 (5 bases). This CDR3 has 14 residues. Trimming removed 3 bases from V and 2 bases from J, with 7 bases in between. CDR1 LNHDA and CDR2 SQIVND come from the germline V gene (reference sequence). In nucleotides, the CDR3 is TGTGCCAGTAGTATCGACAGAAACACCGGGGAGCTGTTTTTT. Its protein is CASSIDRNTGELFF. The full variable domain, rest sourced from reference TRBV19 and TRBJ2-2, is DGGITQSPKYLFRKEGQNVTLSCEQNLNHDAMYWYRQDPGQGLRLIYYSQIVNDFQKGDIAEGYSVSREKKESFPLTVTSAQKNPTAFYLCASSIDRNTGELFFGEGSRLTVL.

The chain employs TRBV4-3 and TRBJ2-2; 8 bases agree with TRBD2. V shed 4 bases and J 0 bases; nucleotides not matched to a gene: 7. Germline CDR1 LGHNA, CDR2 YSLEER. This CDR3 is built from 17 residues. CDR3 protein: CASSPSLAGANTGELFF. DNA for the CDR3: TGCGCCAGCAGCCCTTCTCTAGCGGGCGCGAACACCGGGGAGCTGTTTTTT.

This sequence joins TRBV4-3 and TRBJ1-2; D remains ambiguous. Germline V gene sequence: CDR1 LGHNA, CDR2 YSLEER. V lost 3 bases and J lost 1, with 12 bases in between. The CDR3 is 15 amino acids. CDR3 amino acids: CASSQTTEINYGYTF. CDR3 DNA: TGCGCCAGCAGCCAGACGACTGAGATTAACTATGGCTACACCTTC.

This clone was seen a single time. The chain has TRBV19 and TRBJ2-1; 7 nucleotides align to TRBD2. CDR1 and CDR2 (germline): LNHDA, SQIVND (reference sequence). V lost 4 bases, J lost 6 bases, and 3 bases stayed unmatched. The CDR3 is made up of 13 amino acids. Written as DNA, the CDR3 is TGTGCCAGTAGTAGTGTAGCGGGCAATGAGCAGTTCTTC. Translated: CASSSVAGNEQFF.

The chain combines TRBV4-2 with TRBJ1-2; D possibly corresponds to TRBD1 (5 bases). CDR1 LGHNA and CDR2 YNFKEQ come from the germline V gene. The CDR3 totals 16 residues. Trimming removed 0 bases from V and 2 bases from J, with 13 bases in between. CDR3 amino acids: CASSQDIGASNYGYTF. The CDR3 DNA follows: TGTGCCAGCAGCCAAGATATTGGGGCCTCCAACTATGGCTACACCTTC.

This clone appeared a single time. The J gene is TRBJ1-4, the V gene TRBV10-3, with 9 nucleotides matching TRBD1. CDR1 and CDR2 from the germline V gene are ENHRY and SYGVKD. Trimming at V came to 8 bases and at J to 5 bases, leaving 3 bases not matched to a gene. The CDR3 has 13 amino acids. The CDR3 spells CAIGTGQNEKLFF. In nucleotides, the CDR3 is TGTGCCATCGGGACAGGGCAAAATGAAAAACTGTTTTTT.

On this clone: One end of the junction is discordant with germline, which a read error may explain. V usage is TRBV29-1 and J usage is TRBJ2-6; tentatively, D is TRBD1 (5 bases). The CDR3 is 13 residues long. Per the germline V gene, CDR1 is SQVTM and CDR2 is ANQGSEA. The CDR3 loop is CSVIRDGANGLTF. The CDR3 DNA sequence: TGCAGCGTTATCAGGGATGGGGCCAACGGCCTGACTTTC.

The V and J genes are TRBV2 and TRBJ2-1; 10 positions match TRBD2. Trimming removed 1 base from V and 9 bases from J; junction bases left unmatched: 6. Germline V gene lookup returns CDR1 SNHLY and CDR2 FYNNEI. The CDR3 is 15 residues long. The CDR3 bases are TGTGCCAGCAGTGAAGGTCTAGCGGGAGCAGGTGAGCAGTTCTTC. It yields the protein CASSEGLAGAGEQFF. The whole variable domain, filled in from reference TRBV2 and TRBJ2-1, reads EPEVTQTPSHQVTQMGQEVILRCVPISNHLYFYWYRQILGQKVEFLVSFYNNEISEKSEIFDDQFSVERPDGSNFTLKIRSTKLEDSAMYFCASSEGLAGAGEQFFGPGTRLTVL.

V and J are TRBV10-2 and TRBJ2-3; TRBD2 matches at 7 bases. Germline V gene lookup returns CDR1 WSHSY and CDR2 SAAADI. The ends lost 4 bases at V and 2 bases at J; junction bases unmatched: 6. The CDR3 is 15 amino acids. The CDR3 region is CASSVASGYTDTQYF. The CDR3 coding sequence is TGCGCCAGCAGTGTGGCTAGCGGATACACAGATACGCAGTATTTT.

The chain combines TRBV11-2 with TRBJ2-1; 8 bases are shared with TRBD1. CDR3 length: 12 residues. The ends lost 6 bases at V and 8 bases at J; junction bases unmatched: 3. Per the germline V gene, CDR1 is SGHAT and CDR2 is FQNNGV. CDR3 sequence: CASRTGADEQFF. In nucleotides, the CDR3 is TGTGCCAGCAGGACAGGGGCGGATGAGCAGTTCTTC.